The T cell receptor beta chain under discussion was sequenced for a study of cytomegalovirus exposure and HLA in healthy donors. Study background: From HLA-typed donors, an early data release held about 85 million unique TCRs. Overall study results and limits: Later analysis associated a missense DCLRE1C variant with TCR beta V- and J-gene trimming.

Germline V gene lookup returns CDR1 SGHAT and CDR2 FQNNGV. Trimming left V 0 bases short and J 2 bases short, with 13 bases between. CDR3 length: 16 amino acids. Vbeta (60) and Jbeta (13) primers were used in the PCR. Measured with immunoSEQ multiplex PCR; TCRdb has only the in-frame clones, and not every one. This table has some 190,000 clones, roughly 84% appearing once. On this clone itself: Its antigen is not known.

The source material was PBMCs. The sequence was collected from a boy aged 2 to 10 in good health and CMV-seronegative. This chain links TRBV11-2 with TRBJ1-1, with unresolved D. The CDR3 spells CASSLESEVFNTEAFF. As DNA, the CDR3 is TGTGCCAGCAGCTTAGAGTCAGAGGTTTTTAACACTGAAGCTTTCTTT.